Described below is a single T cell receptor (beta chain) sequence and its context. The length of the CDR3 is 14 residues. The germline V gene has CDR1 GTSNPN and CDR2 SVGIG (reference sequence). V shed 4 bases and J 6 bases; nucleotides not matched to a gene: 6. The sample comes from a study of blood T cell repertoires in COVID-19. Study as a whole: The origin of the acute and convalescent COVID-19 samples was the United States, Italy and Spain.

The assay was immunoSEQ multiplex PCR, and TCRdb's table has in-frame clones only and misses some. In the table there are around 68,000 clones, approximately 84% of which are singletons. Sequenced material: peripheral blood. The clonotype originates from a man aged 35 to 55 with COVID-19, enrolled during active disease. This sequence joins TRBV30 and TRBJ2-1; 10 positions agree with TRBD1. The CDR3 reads CAWNPGTGVNEQFF. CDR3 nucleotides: TGTGCCTGGAACCCCGGGACAGGGGTCAATGAGCAGTTCTTC. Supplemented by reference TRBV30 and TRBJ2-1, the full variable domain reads SQTIHQWPATLVQPVGSPLSLECTVEGTSNPNLYWYRQAAGRGLQLLFYSVGIGQISSEVPQNLSASRPQDRQFILSSKKLLLSDSGFYLCAWNPGTGVNEQFFGPGTRLTVL.